This T cell receptor beta chain was recovered during a study of T cells in Graves' hyperthyroidism and ophthalmopathy. Findings of the study overall: Most clonotypes expanded in thyroid above 0.001 were likewise present in blood.

This clonotype came up many times. Its antigen remains unknown. Diagnoses used clinical symptoms, serum thyroxine and TRAb, thyroid ultrasound and orbital computed tomography. The blood sample was taken at first hyperthyroidism diagnosis, before any ophthalmopathy symptoms. TCR beta CDR3 sequences were amplified from RNA transcripts. HTBI primers drove first-round RT-PCR of the TCR CDR3. TCRdb used MiXCR to reprocess the multiplex PCR reads, holding one entry per CDR3 protein. The sample consists of some 600,000 distinct CDR3 sequences, roughly 13% of them appearing once. The origin of this receptor is a woman in her 30s with Graves' hyperthyroidism that later progressed to Graves' ophthalmopathy. Specimen: blood.

The CDR3 nucleotides are TGTGCCAGTAGTACAGCTTTGGGGAATGAGCAGTTCTTC. This codes for CASSTALGNEQFF. The V and J genes are TRBV19 and TRBJ2-1; D is unclear. The CDR3 has 13 residues. CDR1 is LNHDA, CDR2 SQIVND, per germline (reference sequence). V was cut by 4 bases and J by 7 bases, with 11 bases left in between.